The TCR beta chain described here comes from a study of OX40 agonist ivuxolimab in advanced cancers. Study details: Ivuxolimab was delivered to patients intravenously every 2 weeks at doses spanning 0.01 to 10 mg/kg. Dose-escalation patients were diagnosed with hepatocellular carcinoma, melanoma, renal cell cancer or head and neck cancer. Study results and limitations: Some nonresponders additionally presented with little normalized T-cell clonal expansion. Dosing at 0.1 to 3.0 mg/kg was accompanied by clonal expansion of CD4+ and CD8+ blood T cells by week 6.

V was trimmed by 0 bases and J by 8 bases, leaving 13 bases between them. The CDR3 is made up of 15 amino acids. The germline V gene has CDR1 MGHRA and CDR2 YSYEKL. TCRdb keeps only in-frame clones here, not all; method: immunoSEQ multiplex PCR. This table holds 45,000 to 55,000 clones, 94% found once. Comments on this clone: What it recognizes is unknown.

Material: CD4+ or CD8+ T cells sorted from blood, obtained in a trial of the OX40 agonist ivuxolimab. The rearrangement uses TRBV4-1 and TRBJ2-2; D is ambiguous. This receptor was taken from an adult with an advanced solid tumor such as melanoma, head and neck, liver or kidney cancer. The CDR3 bases are TGCGCCAGCAGCCAAGATTCGTTGAGGCCTGGGGAGCTGTTTTTT. This codes for CASSQDSLRPGELFF.